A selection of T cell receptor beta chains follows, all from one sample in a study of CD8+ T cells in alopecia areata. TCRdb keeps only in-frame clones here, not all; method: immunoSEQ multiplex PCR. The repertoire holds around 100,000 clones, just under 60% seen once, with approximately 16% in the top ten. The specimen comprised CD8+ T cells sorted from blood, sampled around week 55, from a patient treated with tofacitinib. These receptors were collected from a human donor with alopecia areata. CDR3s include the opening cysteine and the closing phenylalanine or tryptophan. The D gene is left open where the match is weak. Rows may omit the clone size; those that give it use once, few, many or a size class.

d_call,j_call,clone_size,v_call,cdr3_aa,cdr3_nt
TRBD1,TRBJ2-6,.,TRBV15,CATSWTGFSSGANVLTF,TGTGCCACCAGCTGGACAGGTTTTAGCTCTGGGGCCAACGTCCTGACTTTC
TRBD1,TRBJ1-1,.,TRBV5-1,CASRPRTGENTEAFF,TGCGCCAGCAGACCCAGGACAGGGGAGAACACTGAAGCTTTCTTT
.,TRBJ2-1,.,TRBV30,CAWSVGAGPGDEQFF,TGTGCCTGGAGTGTTGGGGCAGGGCCTGGTGACGAGCAGTTCTTC
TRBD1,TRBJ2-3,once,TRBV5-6,CASSFPGQGLADTQYF,TGTGCCAGCAGCTTCCCGGGACAGGGGCTCGCAGATACGCAGTATTTT
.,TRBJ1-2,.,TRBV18,CASSPPGQGNGYTF,TGTGCCAGCTCACCACCGGGGCAGGGAAATGGCTACACCTTC
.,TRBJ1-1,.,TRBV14,CASSQDPRVFRDTEAFF,TGTGCCAGCAGCCAAGACCCCAGGGTGTTCAGAGACACTGAAGCTTTCTTT
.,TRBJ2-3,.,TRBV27,CASSLRDPTDTQYF,TGTGCCAGCAGTCTACGGGACCCCACCGATACGCAGTATTTT
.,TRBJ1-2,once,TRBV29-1,CSSISGTGGYTF,TGCAGCTCAATCTCAGGGACCGGTGGCTACACCTTC
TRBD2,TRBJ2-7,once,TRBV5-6,CASSSGLAAYEQYF,TGTGCCAGCAGCTCGGGACTAGCGGCTTACGAGCAGTACTTC
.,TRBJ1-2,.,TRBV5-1,CASSLDGYGYTF,TGCGCCAGCAGCTTGGATGGATATGGCTACACCTTC
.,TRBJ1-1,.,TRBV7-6,CASSLGRGHSPTGAFF,TGTGCCAGCAGCTTAGGGAGGGGACACTCGCCCACTGGAGCTTTCTTT
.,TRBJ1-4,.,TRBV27,CASSIRISGEKLFF,TGTGCCAGCAGCATCAGGATCAGCGGAGAAAAACTGTTTTTT
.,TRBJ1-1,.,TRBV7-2,CASSPTGWVGTEAFF,TGTGCCAGCAGCCCGACCGGATGGGTAGGGACTGAAGCTTTCTTT
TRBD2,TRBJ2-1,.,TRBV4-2,CASSQRLAHPEQFF,TGTGCCAGCAGCCAACGACTAGCACACCCTGAGCAGTTCTTC
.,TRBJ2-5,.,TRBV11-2,CASSLGSAQETQYF,TGTGCCAGCAGCTTAGGATCGGCGCAAGAGACCCAGTACTTC
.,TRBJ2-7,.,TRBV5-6,CASSGPYEQYF,TGTGCCAGCAGCGGACCCTACGAGCAGTACTTC
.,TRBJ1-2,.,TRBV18,CASSPKSYDRANYGYTF,TGTGCCAGCTCACCCAAATCCTACGACAGAGCTAACTATGGCTACACCTTC
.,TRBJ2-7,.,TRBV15,CATRRDGSYEQYF,TGTGCCACCCGCCGGGACGGGTCCTACGAGCAGTACTTC
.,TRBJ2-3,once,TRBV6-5,CASSYGQADTQYF,TGTGCCAGCAGTTATGGTCAGGCAGATACGCAGTATTTT
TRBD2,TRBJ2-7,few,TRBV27,CASSGVRGFYEQYF,TGTGCCAGCAGCGGTGTGCGGGGGTTTTACGAGCAGTACTTC